The next 17 T cell receptor beta chains were all read from a single sample in a study of cytomegalovirus exposure and HLA in healthy donors. The PCR was carried out with 60 Vbeta primers and 13 Jbeta primers. Sequencing used immunoSEQ multiplex PCR; TCRdb keeps in-frame clones, though not all of them. The clone table shows some 200,000 clones, with the ten largest holding about 6%. Sequences were obtained from PBMCs. These receptor sequences come from a man aged 30-40 years in good health and CMV-seronegative.

The chain joins TRBV20-1 to TRBJ1-2, with unresolved D. Looked up from germline, CDR1 is DFQATT and CDR2 is SNEGSKA (reference sequence). V lost 7 bases and J 7 bases, leaving 13 bases between the germline ends. The CDR3 runs 11 residues. CDR3: CSGVGNSGYTF. CDR3 sequence (DNA): TGCAGTGGGGTCGGCAACAGTGGCTACACCTTC.

The CDR3 sequence is CASSLGTSSDTDTQYF. The CDR3 nucleotides are TGTGCCAGCAGCCTCGGGACTAGCAGCGACACAGATACGCAGTATTTT. The rearrangement links TRBV13 to TRBJ2-3; 9 bases fit TRBD2. The CDR3 sequence is 16 residues long. Germline CDR1 reads PRHDT; CDR2 reads FYEKMQ (reference sequence). V gave up 5 bases and J gave up 2 bases; unmatched junction bases: 8.

The gene calls are TRBV6-4 and TRBJ2-7; 7 bases align to TRBD1. The CDR3 is 15 amino acids. V lost 3 bases to trimming and J lost 4 bases; unmatched junction nucleotides: 9. CDR1 MRHNA and CDR2 SNTAGT come from the germline V gene. CDR3 in amino acids: CASSDLLGQAYEQYF. CDR3 nucleotide sequence: TGTGCCAGCAGTGATCTCTTAGGACAGGCGTACGAGCAGTACTTC.

V gene TRBV10-2 combines with J gene TRBJ2-7; no clear D. Trimming pared 3 bases from V and 2 bases from J, leaving 8 bases between. Germline V lookup: CDR1 WSHSY, CDR2 SAAADI. The CDR3 loop spans 13 amino acids. The CDR3 here is CASSETATYEQYF. In DNA, the CDR3 is TGCGCCAGCAGTGAAACCGCGACCTACGAGCAGTACTTC.

CDR3 protein: CASNGQANNQPQHF. The CDR3 nucleotides are TGTGCCAGCAATGGACAGGCGAACAATCAGCCCCAGCATTTT. The chain uses TRBV6-1 and TRBJ1-5; TRBD1 aligns across 7 bases. The germline V gene has CDR1 MNHNS and CDR2 SASEGT. V gave up 7 bases and J gave up 3 bases; unmatched junction bases: 6. The CDR3 consists of 14 residues.

This rearrangement joins TRBV18 to TRBJ2-5; D gene unclear. The germline CDR1 and CDR2 sequences are KGHSH and LQKENI. This CDR3 comprises 11 residues. Deletions cut 5 bases from V and 2 bases from J, with 3 bases between. As DNA, the CDR3 is TGTGCCAGCTCATCGCAAGAGACCCAGTACTTC. Translation: CASSSQETQYF.

J is TRBJ1-2 and V is TRBV7-8, with 8 bases that match TRBD1. The V and J ends lost 3 bases and 6 bases, in that order; junction bases with no gene match: 6. Germline assignment: CDR1 SGHVS and CDR2 FQNEAQ. This CDR3 contains 14 residues. CDR3 sequence reads: CASSLRAGGDGYTF. As DNA, the CDR3 is TGTGCCAGCAGCTTGAGGGCAGGGGGCGATGGCTACACCTTC.

The chain combines TRBV30 with TRBJ1-5; no firm D call. This CDR3 has 14 amino acids. The V end was cut by 2 bases, the J end by 4 bases, with 12 bases between. In germline, CDR1 is GTSNPN, CDR2 SVGIG (reference sequence). CDR3 coding DNA: TGTGCCTGGAGTAGTGTTTCGCGAAATCAGCCCCAGCATTTT. It yields the protein CAWSSVSRNQPQHF.

V gene TRBV6-1 combines with J gene TRBJ1-6, with 7 bases matching TRBD1. The CDR3 spans 14 residues. The J segment lost 8 bases and the V segment lost 6 bases, leaving 7 bases of the junction unmatched. The germline V gene has CDR1 MNHNS and CDR2 SASEGT. The CDR3 region has the DNA TGTGCCAGCAGACTGACAGGGCGGGATTCACCCCTCCACTTT. This gives the protein CASRLTGRDSPLHF.

The rearrangement joins TRBV28 to TRBJ2-3; TRBD2 might be the D (5 bases). This CDR3 comprises 18 residues. V lost 3 bases and J 7 bases, leaving 26 bases between the germline ends. Germline CDR1 MDHEN, CDR2 SYDVKM. The chain's CDR3 is CASSFQLGWELTGNTQYF. The CDR3 bases are TGTGCCAGCAGTTTTCAACTCGGGTGGGAGTTGACGGGAAATACGCAGTATTTT.

V gene TRBV15 combines with J gene TRBJ2-5, with 14 bases matching TRBD2. In germline, CDR1 is LNHNV, CDR2 YYDKDF (reference sequence). Trimming took 1 base from V and 9 from J; bases not matched to a gene: 10. The CDR3 spans 17 residues. The CDR3, as DNA: TGTGCCACCAGCAGAGGTGGGACTAGCGGGAGCTTTGGTGCCCAGTACTTC. As protein: CATSRGGTSGSFGAQYF.

The chain carries TRBV19 and TRBJ2-7; TRBD1 is a possible D gene (5 bases). Germline V lookup: CDR1 LNHDA, CDR2 SQIVND (reference sequence). With 3 bases removed from V and 3 bases from J, the gap between germline ends came to 12 bases. The CDR3 has 14 amino acids. DNA of the CDR3: TGTGCCAGTAGTATCTTCGGCAGGGACTACGAGCAGTACTTC. Residues: CASSIFGRDYEQYF.

The V gene is TRBV7-2, the J gene TRBJ1-1; TRBD1 might be the D (6 bases). Germline V gene data show CDR1 as SGHTA and CDR2 as FQGNSA. This CDR3 has 13 amino acids. The V end was cut by 7 bases, the J end by 4 bases, with 13 bases between. This CDR3 is CASTPGGRTEAFF. The CDR3 bases are TGTGCCAGCACTCCCGGGGGGCGCACTGAAGCTTTCTTT.

The V and J genes are TRBV27 and TRBJ2-5; 12 nucleotides agree with TRBD2. V dropped 5 bases and J dropped 2; count of bases not matched to a gene: 15. This CDR3 contains 19 residues. Germline assignment: CDR1 MNHEY and CDR2 SMNVEV (reference sequence). The CDR3 loop reads CASSLLTSGSGGGQETQYF. The DNA of the CDR3 is TGTGCCAGCAGTCTCCTGACTAGCGGGAGTGGGGGGGGACAAGAGACCCAGTACTTC.

V and J are TRBV7-6 and TRBJ2-7; TRBD1 matches 7 bases. CDR1 is SGHVS, CDR2 FNYEAQ, per germline. CDR3 length: 14 residues. J lost 3 bases, V lost 3 bases, and 5 bases had no gene match. The CDR3 DNA is TGTGCCAGCAGCTTGGGACAGAACATCTACGAGCAGTACTTC. Its protein product is CASSLGQNIYEQYF.

The V gene is TRBV5-1, the J gene TRBJ1-6, with 7 bases fitting TRBD1. Germline CDR1 is SGHRS and CDR2 is YFSETQ. Germline trimming cut 0 bases from V and 10 bases from J; bases unmatched to any gene: 7. There are 15 residues in the CDR3. The CDR3 nucleotides read TGCGCCAGCAGCTTGGGACAGGGTCGATGGTCACCCCTCCACTTT. It yields the protein CASSLGQGRWSPLHF. Looking up the rest from reference TRBV5-1 and TRBJ1-6 gives the full variable domain: KAGVTQTPRYLIKTRGQQVTLSCSPISGHRSVSWYQQTPGQGLQFLFEYFSETQRNKGNFPGRFSGRQFSNSRSEMNVSTLELGDSALYLCASSLGQGRWSPLHFGNGTRLTVT.

This chain connects TRBV11-2 to TRBJ1-2, with 9 nucleotides matching TRBD1. Germline V gene data show CDR1 as SGHAT and CDR2 as FQNNGV. V shed 4 bases and J 7 bases; nucleotides not matched to a gene: 4. The CDR3 has 13 residues. The CDR3 nucleotides read TGTGCCAGCAGCTCTAACAGGGGGCCTGGCTACACCTTC. The encoded protein is CASSSNRGPGYTF.